This is a list of T cell receptor beta chains from one sample in a study of cytomegalovirus exposure and HLA in healthy donors. The protocol was immunoSEQ multiplex PCR, while the TCRdb copy is restricted to in-frame clones and leaves out a portion. The sample holds approximately 79,000 clones, 78% seen once. Sequencing was performed on PBMCs. Every receptor here comes from a man aged 40-49 years in good health and CMV-seronegative. The CDR3 runs from the conserved cysteine through the conserved F or W.

v_gene	CDR3aa
TRBV5-1	CASSLGRQETQYF
TRBV5-6	CASSLGQGINQPQHF
TRBV19	CASSFSPQGGSRSQYF
TRBV5-4	CASSLGMSGLGANEQFF
TRBV6-5	CASSSLPGGGNIQYF
TRBV27	CASSPVAGQSTDTQYF
TRBV19	CASSPGLTDTQYF
TRBV25-1	CASRQGNQPQHF
TRBV7-2	CASSLFGGDTSYEQYF
TRBV11-2	CASRPIISVEQFF
TRBV25-1	CASSPRGGVTYNEQFF
TRBV7-6	CASSLAYRYNEQFF
TRBV5-1	CASSREASYEQYF
TRBV21-1	CASSGSRKGPRDQPQHF
TRBV10-2	CASSESASSYNEQFF
TRBV5-4	CASSTGQVGQPQHF
TRBV11-2	CASSLEASNQPQHF
TRBV5-1	CASNTGGREDIQYF
TRBV5-1	CASSSQGARNSPLHF
TRBV27	CASSFRRGRNQPQHF
TRBV6-1	CASSGMGAGANGLTF
TRBV28	CASKPGQGYYEQYF
TRBV6-1	CASPGGVNTEAFF
TRBV7-2	CASSLVLAGLYEQYF
TRBV2	CASSPDRDRVSNQPQHF